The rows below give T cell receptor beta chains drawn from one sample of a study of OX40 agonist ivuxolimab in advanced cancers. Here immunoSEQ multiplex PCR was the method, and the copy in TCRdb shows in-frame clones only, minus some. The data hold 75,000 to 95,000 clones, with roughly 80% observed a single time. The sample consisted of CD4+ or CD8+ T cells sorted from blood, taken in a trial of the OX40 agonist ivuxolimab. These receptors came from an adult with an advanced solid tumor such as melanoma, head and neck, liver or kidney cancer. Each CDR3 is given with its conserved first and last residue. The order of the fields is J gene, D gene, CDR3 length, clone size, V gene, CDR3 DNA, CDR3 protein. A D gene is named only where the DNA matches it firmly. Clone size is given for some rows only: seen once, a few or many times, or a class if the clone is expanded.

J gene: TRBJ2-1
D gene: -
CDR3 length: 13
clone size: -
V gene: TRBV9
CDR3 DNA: TGTGCCAGCAGCGGAGGACAGAACAATGAGCAGTTCTTC
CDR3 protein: CASSGGQNNEQFF

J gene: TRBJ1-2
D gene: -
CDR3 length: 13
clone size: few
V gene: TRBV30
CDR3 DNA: TGTGCCTGGAATCTGGGCCGACACTATGGCTACACCTTC
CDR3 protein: CAWNLGRHYGYTF

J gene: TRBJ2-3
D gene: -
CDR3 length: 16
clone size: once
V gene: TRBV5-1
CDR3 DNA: TGCGCCAGCAGCTTGGAGGGCACTCGAGGCACAGATACGCAGTATTTT
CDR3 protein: CASSLEGTRGTDTQYF

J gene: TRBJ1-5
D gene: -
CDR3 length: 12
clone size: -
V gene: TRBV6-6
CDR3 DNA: TGTGCCAGCAGTTACCGGGGGGTGGCCCAGCATTTT
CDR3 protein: CASSYRGVAQHF

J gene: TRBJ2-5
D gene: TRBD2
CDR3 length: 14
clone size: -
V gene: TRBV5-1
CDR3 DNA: TGCGCCAGCAGCTTCAGACTAGCGGGGGAGACCCAGTACTTC
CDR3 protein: CASSFRLAGETQYF

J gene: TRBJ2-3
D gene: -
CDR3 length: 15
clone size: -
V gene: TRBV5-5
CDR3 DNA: TGTGCCAGCAGCCGGGCGGCCAGGCACACAGATACGCAGTATTTT
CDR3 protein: CASSRAARHTDTQYF

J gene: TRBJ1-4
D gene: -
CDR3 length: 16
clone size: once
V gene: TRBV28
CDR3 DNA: TGTGCCAGCAGTCGGGACTCTGGAGCAACTAATGAAAAACTGTTTTTT
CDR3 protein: CASSRDSGATNEKLFF

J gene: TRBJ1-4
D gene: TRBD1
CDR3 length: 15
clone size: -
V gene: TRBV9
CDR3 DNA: TGTGCCAGCAGCGTAGGGACAGGAACTAATGAAAAACTGTTTTTT
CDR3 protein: CASSVGTGTNEKLFF

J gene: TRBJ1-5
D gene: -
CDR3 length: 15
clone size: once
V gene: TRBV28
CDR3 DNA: TGTGCCAGCAGTCCCCTGGACAGTCCCCATCAGCCCCAGCATTTT
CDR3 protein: CASSPLDSPHQPQHF

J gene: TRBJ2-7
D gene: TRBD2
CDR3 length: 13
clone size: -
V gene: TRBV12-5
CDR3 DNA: TGTGCTAGTTCGGCGCGGGGGGAGAACGAGCAGTACTTC
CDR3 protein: CASSARGENEQYF

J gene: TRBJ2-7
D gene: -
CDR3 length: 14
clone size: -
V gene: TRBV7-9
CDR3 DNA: TGTGCCAGCAGAAGGGGGGATACGTCCTACGAGCAGTACTTC
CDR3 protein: CASRRGDTSYEQYF

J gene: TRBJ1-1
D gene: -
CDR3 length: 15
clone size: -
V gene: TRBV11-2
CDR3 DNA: TGTGCCAGCGCCTCCCCGACGGGGGTGAACACTGAAGCTTTCTTT
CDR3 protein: CASASPTGVNTEAFF

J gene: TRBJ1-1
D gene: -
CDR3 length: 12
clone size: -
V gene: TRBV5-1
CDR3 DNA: TGCGCCAGCAAGGGCAGGCCCACTGAAGCTTTCTTT
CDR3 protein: CASKGRPTEAFF

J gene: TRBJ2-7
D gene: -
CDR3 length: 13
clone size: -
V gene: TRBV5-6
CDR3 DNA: TGTGCCAGCAGCTTGGCGGGGGTGCGGGAGCAGTACTTC
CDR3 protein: CASSLAGVREQYF

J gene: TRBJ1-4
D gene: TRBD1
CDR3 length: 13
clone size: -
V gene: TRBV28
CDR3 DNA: TGTGCCAGCAGACAGGGGGGAGAGGAAAAACTGTTTTTT
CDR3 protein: CASRQGGEEKLFF

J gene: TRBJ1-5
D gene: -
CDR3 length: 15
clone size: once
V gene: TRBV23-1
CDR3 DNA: TGCGCCAGCAGTCTGGGACCCCGGGGCAATCAGCCCCAGCATTTT
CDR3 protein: CASSLGPRGNQPQHF